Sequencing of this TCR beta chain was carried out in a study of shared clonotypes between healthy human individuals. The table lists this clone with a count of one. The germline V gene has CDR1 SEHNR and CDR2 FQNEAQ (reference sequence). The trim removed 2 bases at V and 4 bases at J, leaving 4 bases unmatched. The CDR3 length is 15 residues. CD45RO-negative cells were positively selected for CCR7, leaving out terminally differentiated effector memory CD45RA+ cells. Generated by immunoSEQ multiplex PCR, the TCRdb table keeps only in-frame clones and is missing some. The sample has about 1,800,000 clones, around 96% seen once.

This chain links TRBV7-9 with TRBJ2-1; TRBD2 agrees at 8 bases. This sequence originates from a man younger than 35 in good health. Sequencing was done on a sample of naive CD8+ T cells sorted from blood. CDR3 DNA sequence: TGTGCCAGCAGCTTACAGCGGGGGTGGTACAATGAGCAGTTCTTC. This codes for CASSLQRGWYNEQFF.